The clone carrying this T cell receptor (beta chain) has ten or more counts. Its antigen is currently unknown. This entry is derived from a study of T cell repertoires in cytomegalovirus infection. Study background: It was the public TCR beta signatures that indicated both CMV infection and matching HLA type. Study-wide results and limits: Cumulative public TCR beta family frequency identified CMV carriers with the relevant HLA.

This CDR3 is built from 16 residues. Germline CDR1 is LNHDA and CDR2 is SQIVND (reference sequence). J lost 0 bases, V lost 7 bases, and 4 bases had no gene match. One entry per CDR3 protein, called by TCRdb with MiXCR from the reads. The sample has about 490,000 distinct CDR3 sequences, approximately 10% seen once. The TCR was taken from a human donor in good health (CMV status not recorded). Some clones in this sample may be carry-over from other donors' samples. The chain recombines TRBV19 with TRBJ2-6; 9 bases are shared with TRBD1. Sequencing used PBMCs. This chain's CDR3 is CASTGTGSSGANVLTF. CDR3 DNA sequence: TGTGCCAGTACCGGGACAGGGAGCTCTGGGGCCAACGTCCTGACTTTC.